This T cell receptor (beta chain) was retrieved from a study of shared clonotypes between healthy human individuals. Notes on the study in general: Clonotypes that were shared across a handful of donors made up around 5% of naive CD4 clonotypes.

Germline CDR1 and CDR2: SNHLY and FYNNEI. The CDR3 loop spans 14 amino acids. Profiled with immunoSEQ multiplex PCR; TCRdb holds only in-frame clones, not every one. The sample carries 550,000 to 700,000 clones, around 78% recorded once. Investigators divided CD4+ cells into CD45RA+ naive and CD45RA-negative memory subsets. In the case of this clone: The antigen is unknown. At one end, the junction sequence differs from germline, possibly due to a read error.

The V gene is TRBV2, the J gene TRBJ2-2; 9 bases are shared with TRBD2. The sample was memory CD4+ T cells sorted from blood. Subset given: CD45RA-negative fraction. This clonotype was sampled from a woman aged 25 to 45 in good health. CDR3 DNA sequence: TGTGCCAGCACTGCTAGCGGGAACGCCGGGGAGCTGTTTTTT. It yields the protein CASTASGNAGELFF.